Listed below are T cell receptor beta chains from one sample, sequenced in a study of regulatory T cells in long-lasting Graves disease. MiXCR, applied by TCRdb to the multiplex PCR reads, yields one record per CDR3 protein. The data show around 460,000 distinct CDR3 sequences, with around 15% seen just once and roughly 18% held by the top ten. A further study also used this sample, focusing on T cells in Graves' hyperthyroidism and ophthalmopathy.

The starting material was peripheral blood mononuclear cells (PBMCs), obtained at new diagnosis, from a patient treated with antithyroid drugs. These receptors all stem from a woman between 45 and 60 years old with Graves disease. Both conserved end residues are part of each CDR3. D genes are given only for firm matches. Some rows have no size entry. The others give once, few or many, or a class for an expanded clone.

>TRBJ2-7|13|TRBV6-1|.|many
CASSADRPYEQYF
TGTGCCAGCAGTGCCGACAGACCCTACGAGCAGTACTTC
>TRBJ1-5|16|TRBV6-1|TRBD1|.
CASSATGVISNQPQHF
TGTGCCAGCAGTGCGACAGGGGTAATTTCCAATCAGCCCCAGCATTTT
>TRBJ2-2|15|TRBV4-1|.|.
CASSQDQGYGGELFF
TGCGCCAGCAGCCAAGATCAAGGGTATGGCGGGGAGCTGTTTTTT
>TRBJ2-7|15|TRBV7-9|.|many
CASSLGGISAYEQYF
TGTGCCAGCAGCTTAGGCGGGATTTCCGCCTACGAGCAGTACTTC
>TRBJ1-1|15|TRBV10-3|.|many
CAISESVARDTEAFF
TGTGCCATCAGTGAGTCGGTCGCCCGGGACACTGAAGCTTTCTTT
>TRBJ2-2|14|TRBV30|.|.
CAWQGRVSTGELFF
TGTGCCTGGCAAGGCAGGGTTAGCACCGGGGAGCTGTTTTTT
>TRBJ1-3|16|TRBV6-9|.|.
CASSWGDSTSGNTIYF
TGTGCCAGCAGTTGGGGAGACAGCACCTCTGGAAACACCATATATTTT
>TRBJ1-1|15|TRBV7-6|TRBD1|.
CASSGTGAMNTEAFF
TGTGCCAGCAGCGGGACAGGGGCCATGAACACTGAAGCTTTCTTT
>TRBJ2-6|12|TRBV20-1|.|many
CSAGSGANVLTF
TGCAGCGCGGGCTCTGGGGCCAACGTCCTGACTTTC
>TRBJ2-4|13|TRBV19|.|.
CASSIWGRDIQYF
TGTGCCAGTAGTATTTGGGGAAGAGACATTCAGTACTTC
>TRBJ2-7|16|TRBV2|TRBD1|many
CASRDGQGRMGEEQYF
TGTGCCAGCAGAGACGGACAGGGTCGAATGGGTGAAGAGCAGTACTTC
>TRBJ1-1|16|TRBV28|.|many
CASSLWGGLGNTEAFF
TGTGCCAGCAGTTTATGGGGGGGGCTCGGGAACACTGAAGCTTTCTTT
>TRBJ2-1|14|TRBV10-2|TRBD2|.
CASGSGSFNDEQFF
TGCGCCAGCGGAAGCGGGAGTTTCAACGATGAGCAGTTCTTC
>TRBJ2-1|15|TRBV20-1|.|many
CSAPLGVAAYNEQFF
TGCAGTGCGCCCTTAGGGGTAGCGGCATACAATGAGCAGTTCTTC
>TRBJ2-1|13|TRBV5-1|TRBD1|many
CASSLPGGNEQFF
TGCGCCAGCAGCTTGCCAGGGGGCAATGAGCAGTTCTTC
>TRBJ2-7|15|TRBV7-6|TRBD1|.
CASSDRGRGSYEQYF
TGTGCCAGCAGCGACAGGGGGCGGGGGAGCTACGAGCAGTACTTC
>TRBJ2-1|14|TRBV20-1|TRBD2|many
CSARLAGEGNEQFF
TGCAGTGCCCGTCTAGCGGGAGAGGGCAATGAGCAGTTCTTC
>TRBJ2-1|15|TRBV12-3/TRBV12-4|TRBD2|many
CASSLISGASNEQFF
TGTGCCAGCAGTTTGATTAGCGGGGCTTCCAATGAGCAGTTCTTC
>TRBJ2-7|14|TRBV28|.|many
CASSLYRETYEQYF
TGTGCCAGCAGTTTATACAGGGAGACCTACGAGCAGTACTTC
>TRBJ2-5|16|TRBV5-1|TRBD2|few
CASSLGTRGHQETQYF
TGCGCCAGCAGCTTGGGGACTAGGGGCCACCAAGAGACCCAGTACTTC
>TRBJ1-4|15|TRBV6-1|.|many
CASSPGRDDVEKLFF
TGTGCCAGCAGCCCGGGAAGAGATGATGTTGAAAAACTGTTTTTT
>TRBJ2-5|16|TRBV6-7|.|.
CASSYWVRVGWETQYF
TGTGCCAGCAGTTACTGGGTGCGCGTTGGTTGGGAGACCCAGTACTTC
>TRBJ1-1|13|TRBV3-1|TRBD1|many
CASSPLGQTEAFF
TGTGCCAGCAGCCCGCTGGGACAGACAGAAGCTTTCTTT
>TRBJ2-7|15|TRBV5-1|TRBD2|many
CASSLLAGGSHEQYF
TGCGCCAGCAGCCTCCTAGCGGGAGGGTCCCACGAGCAGTACTTC
>TRBJ2-3|16|TRBV18|.|.
CASSTQGPGRADTQYF
TGTGCCAGCTCAACCCAGGGGCCGGGCCGGGCAGATACGCAGTATTTT
>TRBJ2-7|14|TRBV4-1|.|.
CASSQVESSYEQYF
TGCGCCAGCAGCCAAGTTGAGAGCTCCTACGAGCAGTACTTC
>TRBJ2-7|13|TRBV6-1|TRBD2|.
CASRGGPPYEQYF
TGTGCCAGCAGGGGAGGGCCGCCCTACGAGCAGTACTTC
>TRBJ2-5|13|TRBV29-1|.|.
CSVAGTRKETQYF
TGCAGCGTTGCCGGGACCCGAAAAGAGACCCAGTACTTC
>TRBJ2-5|14|TRBV6-2/TRBV6-3|.|.
CASSAGSLGETQYF
TGTGCCAGCAGCGCAGGGTCTTTGGGAGAGACCCAGTACTTC
>TRBJ2-7|13|TRBV12-3/TRBV12-4|TRBD2|many
CASSWVGGAEQYF
TGTGCCAGCAGTTGGGTGGGAGGGGCCGAGCAGTACTTC
>TRBJ1-1|13|TRBV2|TRBD1|.
CASSGDRAPEAFF
TGTGCCAGCAGTGGGGACAGGGCCCCCGAAGCTTTCTTT
>TRBJ2-1|17|TRBV24-1|.|many
CATSDPGPGYTGNEQFF
TGTGCCACCAGTGACCCAGGCCCGGGGTATACTGGGAATGAGCAGTTCTTC
>TRBJ2-3|15|TRBV12-3/TRBV12-4|TRBD1|few
CASSSPRQGADTQYF
TGTGCCAGCAGTTCCCCCCGACAGGGAGCTGATACGCAGTATTTT
>TRBJ1-5|20|TRBV19|TRBD1|few
CASSISIIDRVSMPNQPQHF
TGTGCCAGTAGTATCTCCATCATAGACAGGGTCAGCATGCCTAATCAGCCCCAGCATTTT
>TRBJ2-7|12|TRBV4-1|TRBD2|many
CASSQREDEQYF
TGCGCCAGCAGCCAACGGGAGGACGAGCAGTACTTC
>TRBJ2-1|12|TRBV18|.|many
CASSPQGSEQFF
TGTGCCAGCTCACCACAGGGAAGTGAGCAGTTCTTC
>TRBJ2-1|17|TRBV18|TRBD2|.
CASSPRPSGSSYNEQFF
TGTGCCAGCTCACCCCGCCCTAGCGGAAGCTCCTACAATGAGCAGTTCTTC
>TRBJ2-7|12|TRBV11-1|TRBD1|many
CASSGQGPEQYF
TGTGCCAGCAGTGGACAGGGGCCCGAGCAGTACTTC
>TRBJ1-3|15|TRBV12-3/TRBV12-4|.|many
CASSLRQPGGNTIYF
TGTGCCAGCAGCCTTCGACAGCCGGGGGGAAACACCATATATTTT
>TRBJ1-2|13|TRBV12-3/TRBV12-4|.|many
CASSLGQMGGYTF
TGTGCCAGCAGTTTAGGACAAATGGGTGGCTACACCTTC
>TRBJ2-3|16|TRBV5-1|TRBD2|.
CASSLEAAGLTDTQYF
TGCGCCAGCAGCTTGGAGGCAGCGGGACTCACAGATACGCAGTATTTT